One sample yielded the 17 T cell receptor beta chains listed below, sequenced in a study of regulatory T cells in long-lasting Graves disease. Through Arm-PCR of CDR3 regions and iRepertoire HTBI primers, TCR beta libraries were built. TCRdb processed the multiplex PCR reads anew with MiXCR; each CDR3 protein has one entry. The table has 300,000 or so distinct CDR3 sequences, 20% seen once. Time point given: persistent/refractory GD, antithyroid drugs over 5 years with positive TRAb. Extracted PBMC RNA gave rise to the TCR library. Sequences were derived from peripheral blood mononuclear cells (PBMCs), sampled when the disease was refractory, from a patient treated with antithyroid drugs. The source of these receptors is a female donor with Graves disease.

CDR3 sequence: CASRSDRDGGEKLFF. The CDR3 coding sequence is TGTGCCAGCAGGTCTGACAGGGATGGAGGTGAAAAACTGTTTTTT. J is TRBJ1-4 and V is TRBV7-9; 7 bases agree with TRBD1. This CDR3 region has 15 residues. V was clipped by 6 bases and J by 7 bases; unmatched bases: 11. The germline gives CDR1 SEHNR, CDR2 FQNEAQ (reference sequence). Full variable domain (rest looked up from reference TRBV7-9 and TRBJ1-4): DTGVSQNPRHKITKRGQNVTFRCDPISEHNRLYWYRQTLGQGPEFLTYFQNEAQLEKSRLLSDRFSAERPKGSFSTLEIQRTEQGDSAMYLCASRSDRDGGEKLFFGSGTQLSVL.

This clonotype was recorded many times. The chain has TRBV11-3 and TRBJ2-5; D perhaps matches TRBD2 (5 bases). V lost 4 bases to trimming and J lost 4 bases, with 13 bases between them. This CDR3 has 14 amino acids. Germline assignment: CDR1 SGHNT and CDR2 YENEEA. The CDR3 region has the DNA TGTGCCAGCAGCTCGACTGCCGGAGGAGAGACCCAGTACTTC. It translates to CASSSTAGGETQYF.

In its sample, this clonotype was seen a few times. At one end the junction does not follow the germline gene, possibly because of a read error. CDR3 coding DNA: TGTGCCAGCAGCTTTTCGGGGGCCAATAACATTCAGTACTTC. Translation: CASSFSGANNIQYF. The rearrangement links TRBV7-3 to TRBJ2-4; D possibly uses TRBD1 or TRBD2 (6 bases each). The germline CDR1 and CDR2 sequences are SGHTA and FQGTGA. The CDR3 totals 14 residues. The full variable domain, in which reference TRBV7-3 and TRBJ2-4 provide the parts outside the CDR3, is GAGVSQTPSNKVTEKGKYVELRCDPISGHTALYWYRQSLGQGPEFLIYFQGTGAADDSGLPNDRFFAVRPEGSVSTLKIQRTERGDSAVYLCASSFSGANNIQYFGAGTRLSVL.

This chain uses TRBV7-2 with TRBJ2-3; D ambiguous. V was cut by 1 base and J by 0 bases, with 8 bases left in between. This CDR3 is 15 amino acids long. Germline V gives CDR1 SGHTA, CDR2 FQGNSA. The DNA of the CDR3 is TGTGCCAGCAGCTTAGTCGAGCATAGCACAGATACGCAGTATTTT. Residues: CASSLVEHSTDTQYF.

This clonotype showed up many times. V and J are TRBV4-3 and TRBJ1-1; no clear D. Per germline, CDR1 LGHNA and CDR2 YSLEER. The CDR3 covers 12 residues. V lost 3 bases to trimming and J lost 0 bases, with 2 bases between them. CDR3 sequence (DNA): TGCGCCAGCAGCCACATGAACACTGAAGCTTTCTTT. Its protein product is CASSHMNTEAFF.

Comment on this clonotype: This clone may be a read error of a much larger clone one base away. This sequence joins TRBV28 and TRBJ1-2; no firm D call. V lost 11 bases and J 7 bases, leaving 8 bases between the germline ends. The V gene's germline CDR1 is MDHEN and CDR2 SYDVKM. The CDR3 has 9 amino acids. The CDR3 DNA reads TGTGCCGGCATCCTTGGCTACACCTTC. This codes for CAGILGYTF.

The count of this clonotype is one. A read error may explain this, as a much larger clone is one base away. The J gene is TRBJ1-1, the V gene TRBV14, with D hard to call. The V gene's germline CDR1 is SGHDN and CDR2 FVKESK. The CDR3 has 13 residues. CDR3 nucleotide sequence: TGTGTCAGCAGCCTAAGCAGTGACACTGAAGCTTTCTTT. It codes for CVSSLSSDTEAFF.

This clonotype was detected many times. The V and J genes are TRBV18 and TRBJ1-5, with a weak D call TRBD1 (5 bases). CDR3 length: 13 residues. V dropped 3 bases and J dropped 11 bases, with 14 bases sitting between them. Germline CDR1 and CDR2: KGHSH and LQKENI. The CDR3 protein is CASSPRDSGTQHF. CDR3 coding DNA: TGTGCCAGCTCACCTAGGGACTCTGGGACCCAGCATTTT.

Details on this clonotype: This CDR3 fails to terminate in the conserved phenylalanine or tryptophan, so it likely reflects a read error. V and J are TRBV11-2 and TRBJ2-7, with 8 positions matching TRBD1. Germline V gene sequence: CDR1 SGHAT, CDR2 FQNNGV. The CDR3 is 15 residues long. CDR3 DNA: TGTGCCAGCAGCTTAGTTTGGGACAGGTCCTGCGAGCAGTACCTC. It translates to CASSLVWDRSCEQYL.

The chain is built from TRBV20-1 and TRBJ1-5, with D perhaps matching TRBD1 (6 bases). Germline CDR1 and CDR2: DFQATT and SNEGSKA (reference sequence). The ends were cut back, 1 base at V and 7 bases at J, with 20 bases in the middle. This CDR3 contains 16 residues. The CDR3 nucleotides are TGCAGTGCTAGAGGCGCCACAACGGGGGGCGGCCAGCCCCAGCATTTT. Translated, it gives CSARGATTGGGQPQHF.

The genes are TRBV9 and TRBJ1-5, with 9 nucleotides matching TRBD1. The V segment lost 3 bases and the J segment 2 bases; nucleotides outside the gene matches: 3. The germline CDR1 and CDR2 sequences are SGDLS and YYNGEE. The CDR3 totals 15 residues. The DNA of the CDR3 is TGTGCCAGCAGCGCAACAGGGGGCGGCAATCAGCCCCAGCATTTT. Translating gives CASSATGGGNQPQHF.

This clonotype was found many times. The V gene is TRBV11-2, the J gene TRBJ2-7, with TRBD2 matching 9 bases. The CDR3 spans 18 residues. From germline, CDR1 is SGHAT and CDR2 FQNNGV. Trimming took 5 bases from V and 2 from J; bases not matched to a gene: 16. The CDR3 coding sequence is TGTGCCAGCAGCCCCTTCCCCGCACTGGCGGGAGGGGCCTACGAGCAGTACTTC. This sequence encodes CASSPFPALAGGAYEQYF.

Concerning this clonotype itself: With a much larger clone just one base away, this may be a read error. This chain uses TRBV2 with TRBJ2-5, with a weak D call TRBD2 (5 bases). Trimming removed 0 bases at V and 1 base at J, with 12 bases between. Germline CDR1 reads SNHLY; CDR2 reads FYNNEI. This CDR3 has 16 residues. For the CDR3, the DNA is TGTGCCAGCAGTGAAGCGCGGGCACGAAGCCAAGAGACCCAGTACTTC. Its protein is CASSEARARSQETQYF.

The CDR3 spells CATSRVTSGSYEQFF. The DNA for the CDR3 is TGTGCCACCAGCAGAGTAACTAGCGGGAGTTATGAGCAGTTCTTC. This sequence joins TRBV15 and TRBJ2-1; 11 nucleotides line up with TRBD2. After removal of 1 base from V and 8 bases from J, the junction contained 4 bases not matched to a gene. The CDR3 length is 15 residues. Germline V gene sequence: CDR1 LNHNV, CDR2 YYDKDF (reference sequence).

The V gene is TRBV5-1, the J gene TRBJ2-5; D gene uncertain. The CDR3 has 18 residues. V lost 0 bases, J lost 5 bases, and 23 bases lay in between. Per germline, CDR1 SGHRS and CDR2 YFSETQ. This CDR3 is CASSLGLTSLRLNETQYF. CDR3 DNA sequence: TGCGCCAGCAGCTTGGGGCTGACTTCTTTACGGCTAAATGAGACCCAGTACTTC. Variable domain in full (rest from reference TRBV5-1 and TRBJ2-5): KAGVTQTPRYLIKTRGQQVTLSCSPISGHRSVSWYQQTPGQGLQFLFEYFSETQRNKGNFPGRFSGRQFSNSRSEMNVSTLELGDSALYLCASSLGLTSLRLNETQYFGPGTRLLVL.

This rearrangement joins TRBV25-1 to TRBJ1-4; perhaps TRBD1 as D (5 bases). The V gene lost 4 bases and the J gene lost 5 bases, with 8 bases spanning the gap. Germline CDR1 is MGHDK and CDR2 is SYGVNS. CDR3 length: 13 amino acids. CDR3 coding DNA: TGTGCCAGCAGTGGGGGGGGAAATGAAAAACTGTTTTTT. The encoded protein is CASSGGGNEKLFF.

The chain joins TRBV7-2 to TRBJ1-2, with D possibly matching TRBD1 (5 bases). The CDR3 is made up of 16 amino acids. Germline V lookup: CDR1 SGHTA, CDR2 FQGNSA. V was shortened by 1 base and J by 0 bases, with 12 bases between the two germline ends. In DNA, the CDR3 is TGTGCCAGCAGCTTAGATAAGGCAGGGACTAACTATGGCTACACCTTC. It is translated as CASSLDKAGTNYGYTF.